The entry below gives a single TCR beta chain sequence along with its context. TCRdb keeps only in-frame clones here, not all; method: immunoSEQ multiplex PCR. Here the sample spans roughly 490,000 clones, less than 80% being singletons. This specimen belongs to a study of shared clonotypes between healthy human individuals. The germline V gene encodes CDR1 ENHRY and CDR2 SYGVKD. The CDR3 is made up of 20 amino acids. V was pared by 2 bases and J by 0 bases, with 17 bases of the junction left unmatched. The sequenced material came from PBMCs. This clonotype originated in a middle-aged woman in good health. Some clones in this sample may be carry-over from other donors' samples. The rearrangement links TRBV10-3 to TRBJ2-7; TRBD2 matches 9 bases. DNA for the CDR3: TGTGCCATCAGTGAGCCCGCGGGGGCGCGGGGGGGAGGGTACTCCTACGAGCAGTACTTC. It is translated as CAISEPAGARGGGYSYEQYF.